The rows below give T cell receptor beta chains drawn from one sample of a study of identical twins. One entry per CDR3 protein, called by TCRdb with MiXCR from the 5' RACE reads. The top ten clones hold around 2% of a sample with roughly 710,000 distinct CDR3 sequences, less than 7% of them seen once. Sequencing was carried out using naive T cells sorted from blood. Every receptor here comes from a man younger than 35 in good health. CDR3s include the opening cysteine and the closing phenylalanine or tryptophan. Each record gives: J gene, D gene, V gene, clone size, CDR3 DNA, CDR3 protein. D genes are given only for firm matches. Size tells how often a clone was seen (once, few, many) or the class of an expanded clone, and some rows leave it out.

TRBJ2-1	TRBD2	TRBV28	NA	TGTGCCAGCAGTTTTACGGGGCTAGCGGGTCATAGGTCCAATGAGCAGTTCTTC	CASSFTGLAGHRSNEQFF
TRBJ2-1	TRBD2	TRBV4-1	NA	TGCGCCAGCAGCCTGGGACTAGCGGGAGTCCATGAGCAGTTCTTC	CASSLGLAGVHEQFF
TRBJ2-1	TRBD2	TRBV10-3	many	TGTGCCATCAGTGAGTCCTATAGGACTAGCGGGAGGGAGTATGAGCAGTTCTTC	CAISESYRTSGREYEQFF
TRBJ1-1	NA	TRBV5-1	many	TGCGCCAGCAGCTCAACAGCAGGGAGTAGACGGACTGAAGCTTTCTTT	CASSSTAGSRRTEAFF
TRBJ2-2	NA	TRBV7-2	few	TGTGCCAGCAGCTTAGATGGGACATCTACCGGGGAGCTGTTTTTT	CASSLDGTSTGELFF
TRBJ2-5	TRBD2	TRBV6-7	many	TGTGCCAGCAGTCACGCGACTAGCGGAGAACAAGAGACCCAGTACTTC	CASSHATSGEQETQYF
TRBJ1-5	TRBD1	TRBV25-1	many	TGTGCCAGCAGTGATACTGGCAGGGGGGATCAGCCCCAGCATTTT	CASSDTGRGDQPQHF
TRBJ1-2	NA	TRBV5-1	many	TGCGCCAGCAGCTTGCAAGGAAACACCAACTATGGCTACACCTTC	CASSLQGNTNYGYTF
TRBJ1-2	TRBD1	TRBV5-1	few	TGCGCCAGCAGCTTCCCCACGACAGGGGGTAACTTATATGGCTACACCTTC	CASSFPTTGGNLYGYTF
TRBJ2-3	NA	TRBV12-5	many	TGTGCTAGTGGCAGGTCAGGGGATACGCAGTATTTT	CASGRSGDTQYF
TRBJ1-2	TRBD1	TRBV7-9	few	TGTGCCAGCAGCTTAGCGCAGGGGGCGTTAGGCTACACCTTC	CASSLAQGALGYTF
TRBJ2-1	NA	TRBV7-8	few	TGTGCCAGCAGCTCTCTACGCTCACAGGGTTCGGTGCAGAAATGGGTCTCCAATGAGCAGTTCTTC	CASSSLRSQGSVQKWVSNEQFF
TRBJ2-2	NA	TRBV20-1	few	TGCAGTGCTAGCTTTCCCCGACCAGGTCCCGACCTTTCGAACACCGGGGAGCTGTTTTTT	CSASFPRPGPDLSNTGELFF
TRBJ2-5	TRBD2	TRBV20-1	few	TGCAGTGCTAGCGGGAGGTCCGGGGAGACCCAGTACTTC	CSASGRSGETQYF
TRBJ1-5	TRBD1	TRBV2	many	TGTGCCAGCAGTGAAAGCAGGGGGCATCAGCCCCAGCATTTT	CASSESRGHQPQHF
TRBJ2-2	NA	TRBV4-3	many	TGCGCCAGCAGCCAAGATGAGATGGTCCCCGGGGAGCTGTTTTTT	CASSQDEMVPGELFF
TRBJ1-6	NA	TRBV12-3/TRBV12-4	few	TGTGCCAGCAGTCCGACGGGAACTTCGGGGCCCCTCCACTTT	CASSPTGTSGPLHF
TRBJ2-3	TRBD2	TRBV10-3	many	TGTGCCAATCGAGCGGGAGGGCTCACAGATACGCAGTATTTT	CANRAGGLTDTQYF
TRBJ2-7	TRBD1	TRBV12-3/TRBV12-4	many	TGTGCCAGCAGCCCGACAGGGGTTGCCTACGAGCAGTACTTC	CASSPTGVAYEQYF
TRBJ2-2	NA	TRBV12-3/TRBV12-4	few	TGTGCCAGCAACCTGGACGCCGGGGAGCTGTTTTTT	CASNLDAGELFF
TRBJ2-5	NA	TRBV5-1	NA	TGCGCCAGCAGCTCGTCCACAAGGGAGACCCAGTACTTC	CASSSSTRETQYF
TRBJ1-5	NA	TRBV19	NA	TGTGCCAGTAGTATCCGGGCGGGGGGTCAGCCCCAGCATTTT	CASSIRAGGQPQHF
TRBJ2-5	NA	TRBV5-5	NA	TGTGCCAGCAGCTTGGGTGGGCTTCTCCAAGAGACCCAGTACTTC	CASSLGGLLQETQYF
TRBJ1-5	TRBD1	TRBV5-6	few	TGTGCCAGCAGCTTAGGACAGGGGAATACGCCCCAGCATTTT	CASSLGQGNTPQHF
TRBJ2-3	NA	TRBV6-1	NA	TGTGCCAGCAAGGCGGGCCCCACAGATACGCAGTATTTT	CASKAGPTDTQYF
TRBJ2-2	NA	TRBV11-2	NA	TGTGCCAGCAGCTTATGGAGCCGTCCAATGTCCGGGGAGCTGTTTTTT	CASSLWSRPMSGELFF